This TCR beta chain was identified in a study of blood T cell repertoires in COVID-19. Across the study: The study drew acute and convalescent COVID-19 samples from the United States, Italy and Spain. Sample material is recorded as cDNA or gDNA derived from T cells, B-cell-depleted T cells, or PBMCs.

In the authors' methods: By means of reference gene primer amplification, nucleated cell counts were estimated. Profiling relied on immunoSEQ multiplex PCR, and the TCRdb table lists in-frame clones only, not all of them. V and J calls and clone size come straight from that table; D and trimming were deduced from the DNA. The sample includes approximately 130,000 clones, roughly 71% of them seen just once. V shed 6 bases, J shed 9 bases, and the junction held 8 bases outside the gene matches. Per germline, CDR1 MNHEY and CDR2 SVGAGI. This CDR3 comprises 12 residues. This receptor was taken from a man older than 75 with acute or convalescent COVID-19. The sequencing sample was made of peripheral blood. The chain joins TRBV6-5 to TRBJ2-7; 7 bases map to TRBD1. In nucleotides, the CDR3 is TGTGCCAGCAGCGAGACAGGGATTGGGCAGTACTTC. This codes for CASSETGIGQYF.